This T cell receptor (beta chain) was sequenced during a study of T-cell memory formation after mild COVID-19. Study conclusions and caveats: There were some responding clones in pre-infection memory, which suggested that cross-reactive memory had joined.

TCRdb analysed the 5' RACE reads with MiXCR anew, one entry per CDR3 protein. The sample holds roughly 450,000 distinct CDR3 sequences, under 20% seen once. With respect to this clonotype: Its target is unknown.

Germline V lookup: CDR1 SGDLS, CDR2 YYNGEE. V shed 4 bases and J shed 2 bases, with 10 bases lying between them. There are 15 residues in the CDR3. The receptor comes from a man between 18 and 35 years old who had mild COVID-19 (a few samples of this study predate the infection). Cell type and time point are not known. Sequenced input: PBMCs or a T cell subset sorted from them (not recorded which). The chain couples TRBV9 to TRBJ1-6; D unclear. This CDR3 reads CASSTGRAYNSPLHF. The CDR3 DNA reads TGTGCCAGCAGCACCGGAAGAGCCTATAATTCACCCCTCCACTTT.